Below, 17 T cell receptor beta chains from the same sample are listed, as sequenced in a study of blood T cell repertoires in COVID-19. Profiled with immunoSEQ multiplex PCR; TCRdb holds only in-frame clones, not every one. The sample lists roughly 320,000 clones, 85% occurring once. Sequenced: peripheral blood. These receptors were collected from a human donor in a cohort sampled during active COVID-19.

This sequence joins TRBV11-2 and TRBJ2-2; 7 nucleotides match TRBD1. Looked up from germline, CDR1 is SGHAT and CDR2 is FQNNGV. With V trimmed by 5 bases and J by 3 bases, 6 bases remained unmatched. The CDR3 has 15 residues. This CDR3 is CASSPGTVYTGELFF. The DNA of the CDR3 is TGTGCCAGCAGCCCCGGGACAGTATACACCGGGGAGCTGTTTTTT.

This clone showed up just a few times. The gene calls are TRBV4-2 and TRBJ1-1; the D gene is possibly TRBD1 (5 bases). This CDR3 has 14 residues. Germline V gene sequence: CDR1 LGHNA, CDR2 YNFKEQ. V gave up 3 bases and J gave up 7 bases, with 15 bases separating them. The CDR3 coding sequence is TGTGCCAGCAGCCAGCAAGGGGCAAGAATTGAAGCTTTCTTT. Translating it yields CASSQQGARIEAFF.

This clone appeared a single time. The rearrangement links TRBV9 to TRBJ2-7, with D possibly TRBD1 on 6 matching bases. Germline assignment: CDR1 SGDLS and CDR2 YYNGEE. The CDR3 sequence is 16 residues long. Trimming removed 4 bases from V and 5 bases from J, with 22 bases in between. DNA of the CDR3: TGTGCCAGCAGCTCACAGATCGCAGGGGTGGTACACGAGCAGTACTTC. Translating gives CASSSQIAGVVHEQYF.

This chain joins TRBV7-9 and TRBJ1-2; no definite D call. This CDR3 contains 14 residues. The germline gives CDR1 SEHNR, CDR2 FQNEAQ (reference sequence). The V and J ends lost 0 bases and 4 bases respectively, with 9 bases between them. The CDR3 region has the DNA TGTGCCAGCAGCTTAGCCTTGGGCCCCTATGGCTACACCTTC. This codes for CASSLALGPYGYTF.

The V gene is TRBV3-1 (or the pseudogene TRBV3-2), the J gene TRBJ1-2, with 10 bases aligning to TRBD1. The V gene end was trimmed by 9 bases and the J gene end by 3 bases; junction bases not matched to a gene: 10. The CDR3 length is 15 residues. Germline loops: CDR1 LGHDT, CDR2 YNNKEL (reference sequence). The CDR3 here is CASVPGQGRDYGYTF. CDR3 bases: TGTGCCAGTGTCCCGGGACAGGGGAGGGACTATGGCTACACCTTC.

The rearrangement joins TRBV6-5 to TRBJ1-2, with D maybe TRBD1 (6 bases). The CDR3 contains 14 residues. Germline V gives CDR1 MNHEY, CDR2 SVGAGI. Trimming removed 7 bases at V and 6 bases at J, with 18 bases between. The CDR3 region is CASKRRQAPDGYTF. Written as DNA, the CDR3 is TGTGCCAGCAAAAGAAGACAGGCCCCGGATGGCTACACCTTC.

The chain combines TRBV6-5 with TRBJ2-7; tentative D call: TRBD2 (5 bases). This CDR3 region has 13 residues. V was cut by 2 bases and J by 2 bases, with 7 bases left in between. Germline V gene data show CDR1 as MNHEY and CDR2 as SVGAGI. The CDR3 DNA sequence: TGTGCCAGCAGTTACGGACTCACCTACGAGCAGTACTTC. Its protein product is CASSYGLTYEQYF.

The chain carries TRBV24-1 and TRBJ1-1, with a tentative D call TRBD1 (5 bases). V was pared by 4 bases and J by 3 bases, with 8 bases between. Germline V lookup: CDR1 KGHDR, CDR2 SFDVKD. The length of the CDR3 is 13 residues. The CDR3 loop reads CATSEQGHTEAFF. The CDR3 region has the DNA TGTGCCACCAGTGAGCAGGGCCACACTGAAGCTTTCTTT.

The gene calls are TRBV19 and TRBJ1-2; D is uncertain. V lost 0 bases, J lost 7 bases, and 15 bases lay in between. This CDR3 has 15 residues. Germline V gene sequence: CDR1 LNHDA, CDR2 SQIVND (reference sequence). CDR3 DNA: TGTGCCAGTAGTATAGACGGGGATCCTCGGCGTGGCTACACCTTC. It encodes CASSIDGDPRRGYTF.

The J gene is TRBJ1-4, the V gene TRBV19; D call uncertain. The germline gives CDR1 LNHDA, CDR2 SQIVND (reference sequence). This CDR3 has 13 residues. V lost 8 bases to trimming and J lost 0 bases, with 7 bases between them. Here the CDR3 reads CASSLATNEKLFF. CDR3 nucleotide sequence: TGTGCCAGTTCTCTTGCAACTAATGAAAAACTGTTTTTT.

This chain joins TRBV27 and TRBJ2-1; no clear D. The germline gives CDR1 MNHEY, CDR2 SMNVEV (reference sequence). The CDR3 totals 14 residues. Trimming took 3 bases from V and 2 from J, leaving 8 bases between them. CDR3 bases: TGTGCCAGCAGTTTGAACGGAGCCTACAATGAGCAGTTCTTC. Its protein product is CASSLNGAYNEQFF.

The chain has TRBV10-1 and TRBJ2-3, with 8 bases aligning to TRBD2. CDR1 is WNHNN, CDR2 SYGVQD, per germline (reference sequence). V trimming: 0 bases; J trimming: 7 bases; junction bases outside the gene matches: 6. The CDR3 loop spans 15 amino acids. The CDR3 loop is CASSESSGGPHTQYF. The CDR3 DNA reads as TGCGCCAGCAGTGAGTCGTCGGGGGGGCCGCATACGCAGTATTTT.

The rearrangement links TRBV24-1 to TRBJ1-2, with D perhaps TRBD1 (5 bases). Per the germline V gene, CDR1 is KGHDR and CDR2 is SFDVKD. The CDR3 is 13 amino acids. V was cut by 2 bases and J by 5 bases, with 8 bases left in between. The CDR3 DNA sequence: TGTGCCACCAGTGATTGGCAGGGTTATGGCTACACCTTC. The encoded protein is CATSDWQGYGYTF.

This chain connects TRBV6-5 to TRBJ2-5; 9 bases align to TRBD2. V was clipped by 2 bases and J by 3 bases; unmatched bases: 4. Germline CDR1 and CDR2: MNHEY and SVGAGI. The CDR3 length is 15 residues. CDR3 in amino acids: CASSYSASGEETQYF. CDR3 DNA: TGTGCCAGCAGTTACAGCGCTAGCGGGGAAGAGACCCAGTACTTC.

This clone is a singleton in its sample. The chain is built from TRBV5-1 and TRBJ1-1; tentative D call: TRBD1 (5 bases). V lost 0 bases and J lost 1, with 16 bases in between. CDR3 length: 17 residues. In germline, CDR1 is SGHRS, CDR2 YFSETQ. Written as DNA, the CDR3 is TGCGCCAGCAGCTTGGGACCCAGTTTGCAGGGGAACACTGAAGCTTTCTTT. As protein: CASSLGPSLQGNTEAFF.

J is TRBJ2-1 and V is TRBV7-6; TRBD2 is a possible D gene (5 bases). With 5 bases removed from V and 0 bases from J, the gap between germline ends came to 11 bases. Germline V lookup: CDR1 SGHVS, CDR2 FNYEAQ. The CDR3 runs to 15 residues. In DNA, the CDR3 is TGTGCCAGCAGCCCGGCGGGTACCTCCTACAATGAGCAGTTCTTC. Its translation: CASSPAGTSYNEQFF.

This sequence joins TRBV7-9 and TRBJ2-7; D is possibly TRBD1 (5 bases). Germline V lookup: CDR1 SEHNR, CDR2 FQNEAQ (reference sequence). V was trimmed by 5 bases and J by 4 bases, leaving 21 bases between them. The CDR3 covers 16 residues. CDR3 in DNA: TGTGCCAGCAGCCCAAGCTCAGGGCCAAAGGGATACGAGCAGTACTTC. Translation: CASSPSSGPKGYEQYF.